One sample yielded the 25 T cell receptor beta chains listed below, sequenced in a study of T cell changes during pregnancy in multiple sclerosis. Profiling relied on immunoSEQ multiplex PCR, and the TCRdb table lists in-frame clones only, not all of them. The sample contains some 100,000 clones, 90% to 95% of which appear only once. Here the sequenced sample was peripheral blood, taken before pregnancy. The receptor source for this set is a female donor with multiple sclerosis, enrolled in a pregnancy study.

This chain links TRBV19 with TRBJ2-7, with D perhaps TRBD1 (6 bases). Germline V CDR1 and CDR2: LNHDA, SQIVND (reference sequence). This CDR3 is built from 15 residues. Trimming took 5 bases from V and 7 from J, leaving 21 bases between them. The CDR3 reads CASSDQTTGLGEQYF. CDR3 nucleotides: TGTGCCAGTAGTGACCAAACGACAGGACTGGGAGAGCAGTACTTC.

J is TRBJ2-6 and V is TRBV6-4; D is unresolved. The V and J ends lost 7 bases and 1 base respectively, with 14 bases between them. CDR1 MRHNA and CDR2 SNTAGT come from the germline V gene. The CDR3 consists of 16 residues. Here the CDR3 DNA reads TGTGCCAGCACCGCAAACAGCAGATCTGGGGCCAACGTCCTGACTTTC. Translation gives CASTANSRSGANVLTF.

The chain joins TRBV27 to TRBJ2-7; the match to TRBD1 covers 7 bases. In germline, CDR1 is MNHEY, CDR2 SMNVEV (reference sequence). Losses at the gene ends were 8 bases for V and 2 bases for J; bases not matched to a gene: 9. The CDR3 is 14 residues long. CDR3 coding DNA: TGTGCCAGCCGGAAGGGACAGTCGGCCTACGAGCAGTACTTC. Translating it yields CASRKGQSAYEQYF.

This chain links TRBV5-5 with TRBJ2-7, with TRBD1 matching over 12 bases. V lost 5 bases and J lost 2; bases outside the gene matches: 5. The CDR3 loop spans 15 amino acids. The germline CDR1 and CDR2 sequences are SGHKS and YYEKEE (reference sequence). The CDR3 sequence is CASRGDRGQTYEQYF. For the CDR3, the DNA is TGTGCCAGCAGGGGGGACAGGGGGCAGACCTACGAGCAGTACTTC.

The rearrangement joins TRBV10-3 to TRBJ2-3; possible D gene TRBD2, 6 bases. The CDR3 is made up of 14 amino acids. Trimming stripped 4 bases from V and 4 bases from J, with 12 bases between. Looked up from germline, CDR1 is ENHRY and CDR2 is SYGVKD. The CDR3 loop is CAISGGPGADTQYF. CDR3 nucleotide sequence: TGTGCCATCAGTGGAGGGCCGGGAGCAGATACGCAGTATTTT.

J is TRBJ2-7 and V is TRBV9, with 8 positions matching TRBD1. V was clipped by 4 bases and J by 3 bases; unmatched bases: 9. CDR3 length: 15 amino acids. Germline CDR1 and CDR2: SGDLS and YYNGEE. The CDR3 loop is CASSPDRGNLYEQYF. For the CDR3, the DNA is TGTGCCAGCAGCCCTGACAGGGGAAATCTCTACGAGCAGTACTTC.

This clone came up a few times. The chain links TRBV27 to TRBJ1-3; D gene uncertain. Germline-derived CDR1 and CDR2 are MNHEY and SMNVEV (reference sequence). The CDR3 loop spans 16 amino acids. Trimming removed 2 bases from V and 1 base from J, with 12 bases in between. The CDR3 region has the DNA TGTGCCAGCAGTTTAAACGCCAGGTGGTCTGGAAACACCATATATTTT. This codes for CASSLNARWSGNTIYF.

This clone was seen a single time. The chain joins TRBV30 to TRBJ2-6, with D possibly TRBD1 on 5 matching bases. Trimming removed 5 bases at V and 12 bases at J, with 11 bases between. The germline V gene has CDR1 GTSNPN and CDR2 SVGIG (reference sequence). The CDR3 is 11 amino acids. Here the CDR3 DNA reads TGTGCCTGGGGAACTGGGGCCGTCCTGACTTTC. This encodes CAWGTGAVLTF.

The chain recombines TRBV2 with TRBJ1-2; no clear D. V lost 6 bases and J lost 0, with 14 bases in between. Germline CDR1 and CDR2: SNHLY and FYNNEI. This CDR3 is 15 amino acids long. CDR3 DNA sequence: TGTGCCAGCAGGGCCCCGGGAGCAGCTAACTATGGCTACACCTTC. Translated, it gives CASRAPGAANYGYTF.

The chain employs TRBV9 and TRBJ1-4; D remains unclear. There are 12 residues in the CDR3. CDR1 and CDR2 from the germline V gene are SGDLS and YYNGEE. V gave up 3 bases and J gave up 7 bases, with 7 bases separating them. CDR3 protein: CASSAYGEKLFF. The DNA for the CDR3 is TGTGCCAGCAGCGCCTACGGTGAAAAACTGTTTTTT. The full variable domain, in which reference TRBV9 and TRBJ1-4 provide the parts outside the CDR3, is DSGVTQTPKHLITATGQRVTLRCSPRSGDLSVYWYQQSLDQGLQFLIQYYNGEERAKGNILERFSAQQFPDLHSELNLSSLELGDSALYFCASSAYGEKLFFGSGTQLSVL.

The J gene is TRBJ1-2, the V gene TRBV29-1, with D unclear. V dropped 7 bases and J dropped 7 bases, with 10 bases sitting between them. The CDR3 extends over 10 amino acids. Germline CDR1 SQVTM, CDR2 ANQGSEA. CDR3 sequence (DNA): TGCAGCGCCGGAGACTCTGGCTACACCTTC. Its translation is CSAGDSGYTF.

In nucleotides, the CDR3 is TGTGCCAGCAGCTTAGTTCCGGACAGGGCCAATCAGCCCCAGCATTTT. This translates into CASSLVPDRANQPQHF. The chain couples TRBV7-8 to TRBJ1-5; 8 bases align to TRBD1. Germline CDR1 and CDR2: SGHVS and FQNEAQ. Trimming removed 1 base from V and 3 bases from J; junction bases left unmatched: 5. The CDR3 has 16 amino acids.

This chain links TRBV25-1 with TRBJ2-5; 8 bases line up with TRBD2. The end of the DNA aligns better with TRBJ2-7, so the J call may be wrong. The CDR3 has 14 residues. Germline V gene sequence: CDR1 MGHDK, CDR2 SYGVNS. The CDR3 DNA reads TGTGCCAGCAGACCTCCGGGACTAGCCTACGAGCAGTACTTC. Encoded protein: CASRPPGLAYEQYF.

The chain recombines TRBV5-1 with TRBJ2-7, with TRBD1 identical over 11 bases. V lost 0 bases, J lost 5 bases, and 1 base stayed unmatched. CDR1 and CDR2 (germline): SGHRS, YFSETQ. The CDR3 extends over 14 amino acids. The CDR3: CASSLGTGGHEQYF. The DNA for the CDR3 is TGCGCCAGCAGCTTGGGGACAGGGGGCCACGAGCAGTACTTC.

This clone was detected once. The V call is TRBV28, the J call TRBJ2-1, with a possible D match to TRBD2 (5 bases). V lost 6 bases and J lost 6, with 9 bases in between. This CDR3 is built from 12 residues. Germline CDR1 and CDR2: MDHEN and SYDVKM. The CDR3 sequence is CASRESGNEQFF. In nucleotides, the CDR3 is TGTGCCAGCAGAGAGAGCGGCAATGAGCAGTTCTTC.

The chain uses TRBV30 and TRBJ2-7; D gene ambiguous. The CDR3 length is 12 residues. The V end was cut by 3 bases, the J end by 0 bases, with 6 bases between. CDR1 GTSNPN and CDR2 SVGIG come from the germline V gene (reference sequence). The CDR3, as DNA: TGTGCCTGGAGGACAAACTCCTACGAGCAGTACTTC. Amino acids: CAWRTNSYEQYF.

This clone came up once. The chain joins TRBV12-5 to TRBJ2-1; no definite D call. The V gene's germline CDR1 is LGHNT and CDR2 FRNRAP. This CDR3 is built from 14 residues. Trimming cost V 6 bases and J 6 bases, with 15 bases left between them. Here the CDR3 DNA reads TGTGCTAGTGGCAGAACAAGCGATAGCAATGAGCAGTTCTTC. Its protein is CASGRTSDSNEQFF.

This sequence joins TRBV19 and TRBJ2-7; 8 positions match TRBD1. CDR3 size: 15 residues. J gave up 2 bases and V 3 bases, and 6 bases lay outside the gene matches. The V gene's germline CDR1 is LNHDA and CDR2 SQIVND (reference sequence). This chain's CDR3 is CASSMGTGGAYEQYF. For the CDR3, the DNA is TGTGCCAGTAGTATGGGGACAGGTGGTGCCTACGAGCAGTACTTC.

J is TRBJ2-5 and V is TRBV5-6, with TRBD2 matching 8 bases. V shed 3 bases, J shed 1 base, and the junction held 5 bases outside the gene matches. The CDR3 totals 15 residues. Germline CDR1 reads SGHDT; CDR2 reads YYEEEE. CDR3 sequence: CASSSLAGRQETQYF. In nucleotides, the CDR3 is TGTGCCAGCAGCTCGTTAGCGGGACGCCAAGAGACCCAGTACTTC.

This clone was observed a few times. This CDR3 reads CASSEQQGRNTIYF. CDR3 in DNA: TGTGCCAGCAGTGAACAACAGGGGAGAAACACCATATATTTT. V and J are TRBV6-1 and TRBJ1-3; 7 nucleotides agree with TRBD1. The CDR3 contains 14 residues. Germline CDR1 is MNHNS and CDR2 is SASEGT. The V and J ends lost 2 bases and 5 bases, in that order; junction bases with no gene match: 3.

This rearrangement joins TRBV11-2 to TRBJ1-1; no reliable D call. The ends were cut back, 2 bases at V and 1 base at J, with 5 bases in the middle. In germline, CDR1 is SGHAT, CDR2 FQNNGV. The CDR3 is 13 amino acids. CDR3 DNA: TGTGCCAGCAGCTTATCGGGGAACACTGAAGCTTTCTTT. Residues: CASSLSGNTEAFF.

V gene TRBV2 combines with J gene TRBJ2-3; TRBD2 aligns across 15 bases. Germline CDR1 and CDR2: SNHLY and FYNNEI. CDR3 length: 17 amino acids. V lost 9 bases and J lost 4; bases outside the gene matches: 11. The CDR3 region has the DNA TGTGCCAGTCCCGGGACTAGCGGGAGGAGGGAGGCAGATACGCAGTATTTT. This encodes CASPGTSGRREADTQYF.

The CDR3 protein is CASTGGTSYNEQFF. The CDR3 bases are TGTGCCAGCACGGGGGGCACCTCCTACAATGAGCAGTTCTTC. V is TRBV5-6 and J is TRBJ2-1, with D possibly TRBD2 on 7 matching bases. Per the germline V gene, CDR1 is SGHDT and CDR2 is YYEEEE. CDR3 length: 14 amino acids. V lost 6 bases to trimming and J lost 0 bases, with 10 bases between them.

This sequence joins TRBV2 and TRBJ2-7; 7 bases are shared with TRBD2. Germline values: CDR1 SNHLY, CDR2 FYNNEI. This CDR3 comprises 15 residues. V dropped 6 bases and J dropped 1; count of bases not matched to a gene: 9. CDR3 sequence reads: CASRAGAIPSYEQYF. In DNA form, the CDR3 reads TGTGCCAGCAGGGCGGGAGCCATCCCATCCTACGAGCAGTACTTC. The variable domain in full, completed from reference TRBV2 and TRBJ2-7, reads EPEVTQTPSHQVTQMGQEVILRCVPISNHLYFYWYRQILGQKVEFLVSFYNNEISEKSEIFDDQFSVERPDGSNFTLKIRSTKLEDSAMYFCASRAGAIPSYEQYFGPGTRLTVT.

The gene calls are TRBV19 and TRBJ2-7; TRBD1 matches 7 bases. The V gene's germline CDR1 is LNHDA and CDR2 SQIVND (reference sequence). V shed 4 bases, J shed 2 bases, and the junction held 5 bases outside the gene matches. The CDR3 runs 14 residues. The CDR3 sequence is CASSTWDSTYEQYF. CDR3 nucleotide sequence: TGTGCCAGTAGTACCTGGGACAGTACCTACGAGCAGTACTTC.